The 23 T cell receptor beta chains presented below share a single source sample, sequenced in a study of T-cell reconstitution after alpha-beta-depleted transplantation in children. A library of TCRbeta sequences, prepared with unique molecular identifiers, was generated. In TCRdb, the PCR reads were re-called with MiXCR into one record per CDR3 protein. In the table there are about 610,000 distinct CDR3 sequences, about 10% of which are singletons. The material was PBMCs from the stem cell graft donor, obtained from the stem cell graft. The receptor source for this set is a human donor who donated a stem cell graft to a child with acute myeloid leukemia.

The chain joins TRBV3-1 to TRBJ2-4; D is unclear. This CDR3 contains 13 residues. CDR1 and CDR2 (germline): LGHDT, YNNKEL (reference sequence). Deletions cut 1 base from V and 5 bases from J, with 6 bases between. CDR3 nucleotides: TGTGCCAGCAGCCAAGGGGCAGAAAACATTCAGTACTTC. Encoded protein: CASSQGAENIQYF.

Concerning this clonotype itself: The junction differs from germline at one of its ends, possibly a read error. The chain links TRBV5-1 to TRBJ2-7, with 11 bases lining up with TRBD2. From germline, CDR1 is SGHRS and CDR2 YFSETQ. This CDR3 contains 17 residues. CDR3 residues: CASSLGGTSGSSYEQYF. DNA of the CDR3: TGCGCCAGCAGTTTGGGCGGGACTAGCGGCAGCTCCTACGAGCAGTACTTC.

This clonotype was picked up a small number of times. The chain couples TRBV5-1 to TRBJ2-1; 8 nucleotides line up with TRBD2. This CDR3 is built from 14 residues. In germline, CDR1 is SGHRS, CDR2 YFSETQ. Trimming took 4 bases from V and 6 from J; bases not matched to a gene: 6. The CDR3: CASSTGGLVNEQFF. In DNA, the CDR3 is TGCGCCAGCAGCACGGGGGGGCTGGTCAATGAGCAGTTCTTC. Variable domain in full (rest from reference TRBV5-1 and TRBJ2-1): KAGVTQTPRYLIKTRGQQVTLSCSPISGHRSVSWYQQTPGQGLQFLFEYFSETQRNKGNFPGRFSGRQFSNSRSEMNVSTLELGDSALYLCASSTGGLVNEQFFGPGTRLTVL.

This chain joins TRBV5-1 and TRBJ2-2; D is unresolved. The CDR3 contains 14 residues. Trimming cost V 2 bases and J 5 bases, with 10 bases left between them. Germline loops: CDR1 SGHRS, CDR2 YFSETQ. This CDR3 is CASSFDGQTGELFF. As DNA, the CDR3 is TGCGCCAGCAGCTTCGACGGGCAGACCGGGGAGCTGTTTTTT.

V usage is TRBV7-8 and J usage is TRBJ2-3, with 7 bases aligning to TRBD1. CDR1 is SGHVS, CDR2 FQNEAQ, per germline. V dropped 4 bases and J dropped 7; count of bases not matched to a gene: 5. The CDR3 has 13 amino acids. CDR3 DNA sequence: TGTGCCAGCAGCTCACGGACAGGTCATACGCAGTATTTT. It translates to CASSSRTGHTQYF.

This clonotype was recorded many times. V and J are TRBV7-3 and TRBJ2-7, with 12 nucleotides matching TRBD2. Germline V gene lookup returns CDR1 SGHTA and CDR2 FQGTGA. The trim removed 0 bases at V and 6 bases at J, leaving 12 bases unmatched. This CDR3 is 18 amino acids long. In DNA form, the CDR3 reads TGTGCCAGCAGCTTAACCGGGACTAGCGGGTTTGGACGCCGCGAGCAGTACTTC. Encoded protein: CASSLTGTSGFGRREQYF.

Notes on this clonotype: Germline is not matched at one junction end, which may reflect a read error. This chain joins TRBV2 and TRBJ2-7; 12 nucleotides match TRBD2. The CDR3 is 19 amino acids. Germline-derived CDR1 and CDR2 are SNHLY and FYNNEI. In DNA form, the CDR3 reads TGTGCCGGCAGCCTTCTAGCGGGAGGGCCGGGGTCTGCATCCTACGAGCAGTACTTC. Translation: CAGSLLAGGPGSASYEQYF.

This rearrangement joins TRBV6-2 or TRBV6-3 to TRBJ2-2; 7 positions match TRBD1. This CDR3 has 14 amino acids. Germline values: CDR1 MNHEY, CDR2 SVGEGT. The ends lost 8 bases at V and 7 bases at J; junction bases unmatched: 10. The CDR3 loop is CASSPDRVDGELFF. The CDR3 DNA is TGTGCCAGCTCTCCCGACAGGGTTGACGGGGAGCTGTTTTTT.

This clonotype showed up many times. V and J are TRBV20-1 and TRBJ2-4; 9 positions match TRBD2. The CDR3 has 14 amino acids. From germline, CDR1 is DFQATT and CDR2 SNEGSKA (reference sequence). Losses at the gene ends were 2 bases for V and 5 bases for J; bases not matched to a gene: 4. This CDR3 is CSARRAGGENIQYF. The CDR3 DNA follows: TGCAGTGCTAGACGGGCGGGAGGGGAAAACATTCAGTACTTC.

This clonotype has a handful of counts. The J gene is TRBJ2-7, the V gene TRBV5-1, with 11 bases fitting TRBD2. Trimming removed 4 bases from V and 9 bases from J; junction bases left unmatched: 6. The CDR3 is 13 amino acids. The germline V gene has CDR1 SGHRS and CDR2 YFSETQ. The CDR3: CASSLVLAGGQYF. As DNA, the CDR3 is TGCGCCAGCAGCCTGGTTCTAGCGGGAGGGCAGTACTTC.

This clonotype came up many times. This chain links TRBV6-2 or TRBV6-3 with TRBJ2-5; 11 nucleotides match TRBD2. V trimming: 2 bases; J trimming: 6 bases; junction bases outside the gene matches: 11. Per the germline V gene, CDR1 is MNHEY and CDR2 is SVGEGT. This CDR3 has 17 residues. CDR3 amino acids: CASSYGGGLAGGKTQYF. CDR3 in DNA: TGTGCCAGCAGTTACGGTGGGGGGCTAGCGGGAGGAAAGACCCAGTACTTC.

The chain couples TRBV9 to TRBJ2-7; tentative D call: TRBD2 (6 bases). Trimming removed 7 bases at V and 1 base at J, with 15 bases between. This CDR3 spans 14 amino acids. CDR1 is SGDLS and CDR2 is YYNGEE in the germline V gene. The CDR3 nucleotides are TGTGCCAGCTCCCGGGGGACTCAGTCCTACGAGCAGTACTTC. The encoded protein is CASSRGTQSYEQYF.

This clonotype showed up many times. The gene calls are TRBV5-8 and TRBJ2-1, with D perhaps matching TRBD2 (5 bases). Looked up from germline, CDR1 is SGHTS and CDR2 is YDEGEE. V was trimmed by 5 bases and J by 10 bases, leaving 13 bases between them. This CDR3 is built from 12 residues. The CDR3 spells CASRPQAVEQFF. The CDR3, as DNA: TGTGCCAGCAGGCCGCAAGCGGTCGAGCAGTTCTTC.

The V and J genes are TRBV5-1 and TRBJ1-5; D may be TRBD1 (6 bases). V lost 0 bases and J lost 0, with 13 bases in between. Germline CDR1 SGHRS, CDR2 YFSETQ. The CDR3 spans 17 residues. CDR3 sequence (DNA): TGCGCCAGCAGCTTGGACGGGACACCCGATAGCAATCAGCCCCAGCATTTT. Protein sequence: CASSLDGTPDSNQPQHF. The whole variable domain, filled in from reference TRBV5-1 and TRBJ1-5, reads KAGVTQTPRYLIKTRGQQVTLSCSPISGHRSVSWYQQTPGQGLQFLFEYFSETQRNKGNFPGRFSGRQFSNSRSEMNVSTLELGDSALYLCASSLDGTPDSNQPQHFGDGTRLSIL.

The chain uses TRBV5-1 and TRBJ1-1, with 8 bases that match TRBD1. CDR1 and CDR2 (germline): SGHRS, YFSETQ. This CDR3 contains 14 residues. The V gene end was trimmed by 5 bases and the J gene end by 4 bases; junction bases not matched to a gene: 7. The CDR3 protein is CASREQGVGTEAFF. The CDR3 DNA reads TGCGCCAGCAGGGAACAGGGGGTGGGCACTGAAGCTTTCTTT.

The chain carries TRBV9 and TRBJ2-2; 12 bases map to TRBD2. Germline trimming cut 0 bases from V and 0 bases from J; bases unmatched to any gene: 6. Germline V gene lookup returns CDR1 SGDLS and CDR2 YYNGEE. The CDR3 is made up of 19 amino acids. The CDR3 nucleotides read TGTGCCAGCAGCGTAGCTACCCTAGCGGGAGGGGCGAACACCGGGGAGCTGTTTTTT. This sequence encodes CASSVATLAGGANTGELFF.

The rearrangement uses TRBV28 and TRBJ2-1; D ambiguous. The CDR3 covers 16 residues. From germline, CDR1 is MDHEN and CDR2 SYDVKM. Trimming left V 4 bases short and J 2 bases short, with 15 bases between. Here the CDR3 DNA reads TGTGCCAGCAGTTCGGGCGCAAAGAGAGCCTACAATGAGCAGTTCTTC. It translates to CASSSGAKRAYNEQFF.

This chain joins TRBV20-1 and TRBJ1-5, with TRBD1 as a possible D gene (5 bases). Germline-derived CDR1 and CDR2 are DFQATT and SNEGSKA (reference sequence). This CDR3 spans 14 amino acids. With 3 bases removed from V and 0 bases from J, the gap between germline ends came to 9 bases. CDR3 nucleotide sequence: TGCAGTGCTAGCGACAGCCATAGCAATCAGCCCCAGCATTTT. The encoded protein is CSASDSHSNQPQHF.

This sequence joins TRBV29-1 and TRBJ2-7; possibly TRBD2 for D (6 bases). This CDR3 is 15 amino acids long. The germline V gene encodes CDR1 SQVTM and CDR2 ANQGSEA. Between the trimmed V and J ends, which lost 6 bases and 2 bases, there was a span of 20 bases. As DNA, the CDR3 is TGCAGCGTCCAGACCTTTGGGGGGATGCCCTACGAGCAGTACTTC. This gives the protein CSVQTFGGMPYEQYF.

This clonotype was detected many times. At one end the junction does not follow the germline gene, possibly because of a read error. CDR3 in amino acids: CASSPTGIAETQYF. For the CDR3, the DNA is TGTGCTAGCAGCCCGACAGGGATTGCAGAGACCCAGTACTTC. This chain links TRBV7-7 with TRBJ2-5, with 7 positions matching TRBD1. Germline V lookup: CDR1 SSHAT, CDR2 FNYEAQ (reference sequence). The CDR3 is 14 amino acids.

This clonotype was found a few times. This CDR3 reads CSANSPPGPEAFF. The CDR3, as DNA: TGCAGTGCTAACAGCCCCCCCGGCCCTGAAGCTTTCTTT. The gene calls are TRBV20-1 and TRBJ1-1; no definite D call. Trimming shortened V by 4 bases and J by 6 bases, and 15 bases separated the two germline ends. Germline CDR1 reads DFQATT; CDR2 reads SNEGSKA (reference sequence). The CDR3 loop spans 13 amino acids.

The genes are TRBV29-1 and TRBJ2-7, with 10 nucleotides matching TRBD2. Trimming took 4 bases from V and 1 from J; bases not matched to a gene: 13. The CDR3 is 17 residues long. CDR1 and CDR2 (germline): SQVTM, ANQGSEA. The CDR3: CSVVPSRTSGGSYEQYF. CDR3 sequence (DNA): TGCAGCGTTGTCCCGTCCCGGACTAGCGGAGGATCCTACGAGCAGTACTTC.

This clonotype was recorded a few times. This chain joins TRBV3-1 and TRBJ2-7; TRBD2 is a possible D gene (6 bases). This CDR3 has 13 residues. From germline, CDR1 is LGHDT and CDR2 YNNKEL (reference sequence). Between the trimmed V and J ends, which lost 0 bases and 12 bases, there was a span of 15 bases. This CDR3 is CASSQDPSSDRYF. DNA of the CDR3: TGTGCCAGCAGCCAAGATCCTTCTAGCGATAGGTACTTC.